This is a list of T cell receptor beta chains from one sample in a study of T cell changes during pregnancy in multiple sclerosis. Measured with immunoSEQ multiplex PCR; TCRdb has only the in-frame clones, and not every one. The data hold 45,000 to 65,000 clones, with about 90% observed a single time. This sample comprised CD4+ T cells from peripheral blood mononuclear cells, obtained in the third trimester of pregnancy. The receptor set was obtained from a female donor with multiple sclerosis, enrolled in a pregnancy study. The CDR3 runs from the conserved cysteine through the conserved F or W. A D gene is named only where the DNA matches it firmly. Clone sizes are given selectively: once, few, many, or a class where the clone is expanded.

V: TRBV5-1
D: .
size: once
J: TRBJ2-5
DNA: TGCGCCAGCAGCTTTACAGGGAAGACCCAGTACTTC
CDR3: CASSFTGKTQYF

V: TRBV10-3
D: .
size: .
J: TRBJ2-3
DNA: TGTGCCATCAGCAAAGAGCGGGGCACAGATACGCAGTATTTT
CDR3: CAISKERGTDTQYF

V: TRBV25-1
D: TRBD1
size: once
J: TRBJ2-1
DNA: TGTGCCAGCAGTGTTTTACTGGGACAGGGCGACAATGAGCAGTTCTTC
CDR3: CASSVLLGQGDNEQFF

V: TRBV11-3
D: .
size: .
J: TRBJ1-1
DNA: TGTGCCAGCAGCCTAACACGGGGTAGAGCTTTCTTT
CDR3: CASSLTRGRAFF

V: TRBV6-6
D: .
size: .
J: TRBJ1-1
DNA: TGTGCCAGCAGTTCCCCGGTCTCTTTGAACACTGAAGCTTTCTTT
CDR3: CASSSPVSLNTEAFF

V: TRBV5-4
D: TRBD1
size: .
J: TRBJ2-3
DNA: TGTGCCAGCAGGCCTACAGGGGCCCTCACAGATACGCAGTATTTT
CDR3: CASRPTGALTDTQYF

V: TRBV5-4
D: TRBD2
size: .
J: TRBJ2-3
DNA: TGTGCCAGCAGCCTTGGGACTAGCGGGGTGAGAGATACGCAGTATTTT
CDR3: CASSLGTSGVRDTQYF

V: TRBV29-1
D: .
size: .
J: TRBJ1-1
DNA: TGCAGCGTAAAGGGGCCCCAGAGGAACACTGAAGCTTTCTTT
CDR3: CSVKGPQRNTEAFF

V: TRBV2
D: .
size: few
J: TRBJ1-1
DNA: TGTGCCAGCAGTCCGGACAGAGGTGGCACTGAAGCTTTCTTT
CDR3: CASSPDRGGTEAFF

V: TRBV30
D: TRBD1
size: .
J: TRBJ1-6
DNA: TGTGCCTGGAGTCGCGGACAGGGTGACAATTCACCCCTCCACTTT
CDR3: CAWSRGQGDNSPLHF

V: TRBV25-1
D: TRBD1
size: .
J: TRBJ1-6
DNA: TGTGCCAGCAGTGCCCAGGGACAGGGGAACGATTCACCCCTCCACTTT
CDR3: CASSAQGQGNDSPLHF

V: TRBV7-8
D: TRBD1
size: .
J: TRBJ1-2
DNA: TGTGCCAGCAGCACGGGACAGGGGCACGGCTACACCTTC
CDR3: CASSTGQGHGYTF

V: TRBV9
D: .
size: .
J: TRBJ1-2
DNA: TGTGCCAGCAGCGTAGACAAACAGGATTATGGCTACACCTTC
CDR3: CASSVDKQDYGYTF

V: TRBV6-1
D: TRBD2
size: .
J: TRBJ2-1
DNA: TGTGCCAGCAGTGATGCCTCACTAGCGGGGGCCGGGGATGAGCAGTTCTTC
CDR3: CASSDASLAGAGDEQFF

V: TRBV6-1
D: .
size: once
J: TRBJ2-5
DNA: TGTGCCAGCAGTGAAAGAGGGCCTCAAGAGACCCAGTACTTC
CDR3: CASSERGPQETQYF

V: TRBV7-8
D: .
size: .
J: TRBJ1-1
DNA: TGTGCCAGCAGCTTACAACACCCCAACACTGAAGCTTTCTTT
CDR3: CASSLQHPNTEAFF

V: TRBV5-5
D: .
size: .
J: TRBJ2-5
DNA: TGTGCCAGCACCGAGGGGGGGCGGGAGACCCAGTACTTC
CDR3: CASTEGGRETQYF